The 4 T cell receptor beta chains presented below share a single source sample, sequenced in a study of T cell changes during pregnancy in multiple sclerosis. Generated by immunoSEQ multiplex PCR, the TCRdb table keeps only in-frame clones and is missing some. The table lists under 150,000 clones, 96% of them singletons. The specimen comprised peripheral blood, sampled after pregnancy. These receptors were collected from a female donor with multiple sclerosis, enrolled in a pregnancy study.

The chain has TRBV2 and TRBJ2-3; 12 nucleotides match TRBD2. CDR3 length: 15 amino acids. Germline V gene data show CDR1 as SNHLY and CDR2 as FYNNEI. J lost 6 bases, V lost 5 bases, and 6 bases had no gene match. This chain's CDR3 is CASSFGLAGRDTQYF. The CDR3 DNA reads TGTGCCAGCAGTTTCGGACTAGCGGGGAGGGATACGCAGTATTTT.

This clone was counted a single time. The chain links TRBV15 to TRBJ1-5, with D unclear. V was shortened by 1 base and J by 4 bases, with 8 bases between the two germline ends. CDR1 and CDR2 from the germline V gene are LNHNV and YYDKDF (reference sequence). This CDR3 region has 14 residues. The CDR3 region is CATSRGAGNQPQHF. The CDR3 nucleotides are TGTGCCACCAGCAGAGGGGCCGGAAATCAGCCCCAGCATTTT.

The chain is built from TRBV7-9 and TRBJ2-2; a weak D match, TRBD1 (6 bases). The germline V and J ends were trimmed by 0 bases and 1 base, with 6 bases remaining between them. This CDR3 comprises 15 residues. The V gene's germline CDR1 is SEHNR and CDR2 FQNEAQ (reference sequence). CDR3 sequence (DNA): TGTGCCAGCAGCTTAGCCAGGGGGAACACCGGGGAGCTGTTTTTT. This codes for CASSLARGNTGELFF.

This clone was seen just once. The chain links TRBV6-5 to TRBJ2-7; 11 positions agree with TRBD1. Germline CDR1 and CDR2: MNHEY and SVGAGI. V shed 5 bases, J shed 6 bases, and the junction held 6 bases outside the gene matches. The CDR3 runs to 14 residues. The CDR3 is CASSRGQGAIEQYF. The CDR3 coding sequence is TGTGCCAGCAGTCGCGGACAGGGGGCAATCGAGCAGTACTTC.